This entry describes one T cell receptor beta chain. These data come from a study of blood T cell repertoires in COVID-19. Study overall: PBMCs, B-cell-depleted T cells, or T cells were the source of the cDNA or gDNA that made up the material.

This table comes from immunoSEQ multiplex PCR, and its TCRdb copy is limited to in-frame clones, with some not included. The sample carries 320,000 or so clones, 80% to 90% recorded once. Participant reports of clinical history set cohort assignment. Recovered Cohort 3 donors showed two negative PCRs, clearance, or symptom resolution. Germline V CDR1 and CDR2: LNHNV, YYDKDF (reference sequence). V trimming: 5 bases; J trimming: 5 bases; junction bases outside the gene matches: 3. There are 13 residues in the CDR3. This receptor was obtained from a man under 40 who had recovered from COVID-19. The genes are TRBV15 and TRBJ2-7; TRBD1 matches at 10 bases. Material: PBMCs or T cells enriched from blood (not recorded which). The CDR3 bases are TGTGCCACCAGCTTAGGGACAGGGGACGAGCAGTACTTC. This sequence encodes CATSLGTGDEQYF.